The present T cell receptor (beta chain) was sequenced within a study of neoadjuvant anti-PD-1 for oral cavity cancer. Sequencing used immunoSEQ multiplex PCR; TCRdb keeps in-frame clones, though not all of them. The sample comprises about 16,000 clones, approximately 60% of which are singletons, and roughly 3.1% rests with the top ten. Germline V gene sequence: CDR1 LNHDA, CDR2 SQIVND (reference sequence). This CDR3 contains 13 residues. V shed 5 bases and J 5 bases; nucleotides not matched to a gene: 4. This rearrangement joins TRBV19 to TRBJ2-5; 8 bases agree with TRBD1. The TCR originated in a person between 40 and 80 years old with oral cavity squamous cell carcinoma. Sequencing used PBMCs, obtained before nivolumab (anti-PD-1) treatment. CDR3 sequence (DNA): TGTGCCAGTAGTGGACAGGGCGTTGAGACCCAGTACTTC. It translates to CASSGQGVETQYF.